This is a list of T cell receptor beta chains from one sample in a study of blood T cell repertoires in COVID-19. The assay was immunoSEQ multiplex PCR, and TCRdb's table has in-frame clones only and misses some. The data contain about 200,000 clones, around 84% of them singletons. The sequenced material came from peripheral blood. All receptors come from a man at least 80 years old with acute or convalescent COVID-19. Both conserved end residues are part of each CDR3. A D gene is named only where the DNA matches it firmly. Clone size is not always given. Where it is, it says once, few, many or a class for expanded clones.

>TRBV7-6|NA|TRBJ1-4|NA
CASSPRTHATNEKLFF
TGTGCCAGCAGCCCGAGGACACACGCAACTAATGAAAAACTGTTTTTT
>TRBV3-1/TRBV3-2|TRBD2|TRBJ2-1|NA
CASSKLLAGGLGTYNEQFF
TGTGCCAGCAGTAAACTCCTAGCGGGAGGGCTGGGGACCTACAATGAGCAGTTCTTC
>TRBV3-1/TRBV3-2|NA|TRBJ2-1|once
CASSQVRASSYNEQFF
TGTGCCAGCAGCCAAGTACGAGCTAGCTCCTACAATGAGCAGTTCTTC
>TRBV10-2|TRBD1|TRBJ2-2|NA
CASKQGVTGELFF
TGCGCCAGCAAACAGGGGGTCACCGGGGAGCTGTTTTTT
>TRBV18|NA|TRBJ2-7|few
CASSIDSNSYEQYF
TGTGCCAGCTCCATTGACAGCAACTCCTACGAGCAGTACTTC
>TRBV7-9|TRBD1|TRBJ1-4|NA
CASSSRTGGEKLFF
TGTGCCAGCAGCTCCAGGACAGGGGGTGAAAAACTGTTTTTT
>TRBV19|TRBD1|TRBJ1-5|NA
CASSKGPRAGGGNQPQHF
TGTGCCAGTAGTAAGGGGCCCCGGGCAGGGGGCGGGAATCAGCCCCAGCATTTT
>TRBV27|TRBD2|TRBJ2-3|NA
CASSSASGRARAQYF
TGTGCCAGCAGTTCCGCCAGCGGGAGGGCCAGAGCGCAGTATTTT
>TRBV27|NA|TRBJ2-1|NA
CASSLSWGGASYNEQFF
TGTGCCAGCAGTTTAAGCTGGGGCGGGGCCTCCTACAATGAGCAGTTCTTC
>TRBV11-3|NA|TRBJ1-1|NA
CASSLGRLNTEAFF
TGTGCCAGCAGCTTGGGCCGATTGAACACTGAAGCTTTCTTT
>TRBV24-1|TRBD1|TRBJ2-1|NA
CATSEPGTGGHEQFF
TGTGCCACCAGTGAACCCGGGACAGGGGGCCATGAGCAGTTCTTC
>TRBV24-1|TRBD2|TRBJ2-1|NA
CATSDERLAGVGSNEQFF
TGTGCCACCAGTGACGAACGATTAGCGGGAGTTGGGTCCAATGAGCAGTTCTTC
>TRBV30|TRBD1|TRBJ2-1|NA
CASQPGTGGEQFF
TGTGCCTCCCAACCCGGGACAGGGGGCGAGCAGTTCTTC
>TRBV5-4|NA|TRBJ2-2|few
CASSLVAGTNTGELFF
TGTGCCAGCAGCTTGGTGGCGGGAACGAACACCGGGGAGCTGTTTTTT
>TRBV3-1/TRBV3-2|TRBD2|TRBJ2-2|few
CASSQAGRLYTGELFF
TGTGCCAGCAGCCAAGCCGGGAGGTTGTACACCGGGGAGCTGTTTTTT
>TRBV7-3|NA|TRBJ2-5|NA
CASSPGGGQETQYF
TGTGCCAGCAGCCCCGGTGGAGGGCAAGAGACCCAGTACTTC